This T cell receptor (beta chain) was obtained from a study of technical replicates of blood from a few donors. Some clones are missing from TCRdb's copy, which holds only in-frame ones; the method was immunoSEQ multiplex PCR. This sample has tens of thousands of clones; under 96% occur once, and the top ten carry around 0.35%. Trimming left V 3 bases short and J 7 bases short, with 15 bases between. From germline, CDR1 is MGHRA and CDR2 YSYEKL. The CDR3 is made up of 14 amino acids. In this sample, this clone turned up a few times. This chain joins TRBV4-1 and TRBJ1-1; no reliable D call. This TCR was sampled from a human donor in good health. The sample consisted of T cells isolated from PBMCs. The CDR3: CASSHEQEVVEAFF. The CDR3 nucleotides read TGCGCCAGCAGCCATGAACAAGAGGTAGTTGAAGCTTTCTTT.